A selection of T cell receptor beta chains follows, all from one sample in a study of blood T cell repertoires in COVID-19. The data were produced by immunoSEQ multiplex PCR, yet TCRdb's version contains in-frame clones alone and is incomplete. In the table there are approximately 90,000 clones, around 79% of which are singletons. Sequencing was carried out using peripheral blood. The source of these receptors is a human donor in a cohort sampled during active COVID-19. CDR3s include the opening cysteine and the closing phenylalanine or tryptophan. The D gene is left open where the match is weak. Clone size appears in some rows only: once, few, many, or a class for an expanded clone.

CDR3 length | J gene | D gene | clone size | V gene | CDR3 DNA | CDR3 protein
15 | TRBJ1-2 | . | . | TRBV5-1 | TGCGCCAGCAGCTTGAATACAAGGGGTGACTATGGCTACACCTTC | CASSLNTRGDYGYTF
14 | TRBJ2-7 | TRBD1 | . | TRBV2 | TGTGCCAGCAGCTTGTCCCGGGACAGGGACGAGCAGTACTTC | CASSLSRDRDEQYF
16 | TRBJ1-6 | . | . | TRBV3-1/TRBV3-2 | TGTGCCAGCAGCCAAGATGTGAGCTCCTATAATTCACCCCTCCACTTT | CASSQDVSSYNSPLHF
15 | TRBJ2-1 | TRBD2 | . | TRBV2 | TGTGCCAGCAGTGAAGAGGTAGCGGGGAACAATGAGCAGTTCTTC | CASSEEVAGNNEQFF
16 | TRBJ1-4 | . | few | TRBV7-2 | TGTGCCAGCAGCGGGAAAAGGGGGGGCGTTAATGAAAAACTGTTTTTT | CASSGKRGGVNEKLFF
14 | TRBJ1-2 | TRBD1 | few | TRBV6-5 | TGTGCCAGCGGCCTGCAGGGGGCGTGGGGGGGCTACACCTTC | CASGLQGAWGGYTF
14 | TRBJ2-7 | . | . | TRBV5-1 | TGCGCCAGCAGGGACGGGAGCCTCTCCTACGAGCAGTACTTC | CASRDGSLSYEQYF
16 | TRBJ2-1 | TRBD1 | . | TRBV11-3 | TGTGCCAGCAGCTCCGACAGGGTTCGGTCCTACAATGAGCAGTTCTTC | CASSSDRVRSYNEQFF
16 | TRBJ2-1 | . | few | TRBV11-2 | TGTGCCAGCACCTACATTGGTACGGGAGTATTCAATGAGCAGTTCTTC | CASTYIGTGVFNEQFF
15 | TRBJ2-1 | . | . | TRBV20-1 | TGCAGTGCTAGTAGCATTATGACTTCCTACAATGAGCAGTTCTTC | CSASSIMTSYNEQFF
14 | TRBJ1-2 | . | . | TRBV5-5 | TGTGCCAGCAGCTTTACCCCGAGCCCCTATGGCTACACCTTC | CASSFTPSPYGYTF
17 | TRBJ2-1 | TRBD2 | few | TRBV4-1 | TGCGCCAGCAGCCAAAACCCGGGAGGTCTACCCTACAATGAGCAGTTCTTC | CASSQNPGGLPYNEQFF
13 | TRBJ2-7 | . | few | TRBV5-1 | TGCGCCAGCAGCCCGACAATTTCCTACGAGCAGTACTTC | CASSPTISYEQYF
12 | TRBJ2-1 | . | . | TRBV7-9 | TGTGCCAGCAGCTTAGACGGGAATGAGCAGTTCTTC | CASSLDGNEQFF
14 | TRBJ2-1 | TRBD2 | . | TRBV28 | TGTGCCAGCAGTATTCCCTCCCGGGGGGGCGAGCAGTTCTTC | CASSIPSRGGEQFF
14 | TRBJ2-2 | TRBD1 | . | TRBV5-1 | TGCGCCAGCACCGAACAGGGGGCTGGCGGGGAGCTGTTTTTT | CASTEQGAGGELFF
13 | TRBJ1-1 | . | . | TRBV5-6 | TGTGCCAGCAGCTTGGGCGGGCCCACTGAAGCTTTCTTT | CASSLGGPTEAFF
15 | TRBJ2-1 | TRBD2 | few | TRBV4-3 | TGCGCCAGCAGCCACGCGCGGACTAGCGGCAATGAGCAGTTCTTC | CASSHARTSGNEQFF
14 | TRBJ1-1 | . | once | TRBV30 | TGTGCCTGGAGTGTTACGCCGCAGAAAACTGAAGCTTTCTTT | CAWSVTPQKTEAFF
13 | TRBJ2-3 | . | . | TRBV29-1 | TGCAGCGGGGTGGAGACCAACACAGATACGCAGTATTTT | CSGVETNTDTQYF
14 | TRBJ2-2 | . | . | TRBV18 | TGTGCCAGCTCACCGGAACGGGGCACCGGGGAGCTGTTTTTT | CASSPERGTGELFF
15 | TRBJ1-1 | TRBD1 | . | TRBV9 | TGTGCCAGCAGCGCCACCGGGACAGGGGTTACTGAAGCTTTCTTT | CASSATGTGVTEAFF
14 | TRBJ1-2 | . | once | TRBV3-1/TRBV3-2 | TGTGCCAGCAGCCAACAGTACAGGGCCTATGGCTACACCTTC | CASSQQYRAYGYTF
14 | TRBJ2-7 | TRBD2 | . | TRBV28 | TGTGCCATGCAAGCGGGATGTTGGGTGTGTGAGCAGTACTTC | CAMQAGCWVCEQYF
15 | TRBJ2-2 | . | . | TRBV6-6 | TGTGCCAGCAGTTACAACGGGAGAAAAACCGGGGAGCTGTTTTTT | CASSYNGRKTGELFF
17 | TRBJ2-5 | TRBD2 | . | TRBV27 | TGTGCCAGCAGTTTTAGCGGGAGGGCCGCGCGACAAGAGACCCAGTACTTC | CASSFSGRAARQETQYF
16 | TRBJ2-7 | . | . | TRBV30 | TGTGCCTGGAGTGAAAAGAGTAGCGGCCTATCCTACGAGCAGTACTTC | CAWSEKSSGLSYEQYF
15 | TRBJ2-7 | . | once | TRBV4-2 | TGTGCCAGCAGCGGAGGGACTCCACAATCCTACGAGCAGTACTTC | CASSGGTPQSYEQYF
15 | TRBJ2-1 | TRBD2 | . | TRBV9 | TGTGCCAGCAGCCCCGGAATAGCGGGGAGGGATGAGCAGTTCTTC | CASSPGIAGRDEQFF
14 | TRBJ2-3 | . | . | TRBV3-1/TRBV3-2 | TGTGCCAGCAGCCACCAGCGGAGCACAGATACGCAGTATTTT | CASSHQRSTDTQYF
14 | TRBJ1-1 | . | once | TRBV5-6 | TGTGCCAGCAGCTTTTCTGCGCAGAACACTGAAGCTTTCTTT | CASSFSAQNTEAFF
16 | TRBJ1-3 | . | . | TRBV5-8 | TGTGCCAGCAGCTTGGGACAAATAAACTCTGGAAACACCATATATTTT | CASSLGQINSGNTIYF
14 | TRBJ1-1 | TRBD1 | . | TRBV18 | TGTGCCAGCTCAGCGGGACAGGCGAACACTGAAGCTTTCTTT | CASSAGQANTEAFF
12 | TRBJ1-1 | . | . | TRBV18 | TGTGCCAGCTCAACCGGGGGGGGTGAAGCTTTCTTT | CASSTGGGEAFF
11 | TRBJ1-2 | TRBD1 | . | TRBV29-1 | TGCAGCGCCGGGACAGGGGTTGGCTACACCTTC | CSAGTGVGYTF
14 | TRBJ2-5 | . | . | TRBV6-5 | TGTGCCAGCAGCCGGGACACCTACCAAGAGACCCAGTACTTC | CASSRDTYQETQYF
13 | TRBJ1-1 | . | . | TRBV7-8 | TGTGCCAGCAGCCCCCAAGCGGCCCAATTTGCTTTCTTT | CASSPQAAQFAFF
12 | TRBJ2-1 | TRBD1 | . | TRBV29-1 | TGCAGCGTTGATTGGACAGGGAATGAGCAGTTCTTC | CSVDWTGNEQFF
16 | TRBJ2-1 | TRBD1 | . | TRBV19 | TGTGCCAGTAGTATAACCGGGACAGCAAGAGTCAATGAGCAGTTCTTC | CASSITGTARVNEQFF
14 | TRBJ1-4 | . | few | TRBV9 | TGTGCCAGCAGCGTAGCCGACGGGGATGAAAAACTGTTTTTT | CASSVADGDEKLFF
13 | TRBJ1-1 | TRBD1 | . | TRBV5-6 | TGTGCCAGCAGCTTGCGAGGGGGCGAAGAAGCTTTCTTT | CASSLRGGEEAFF
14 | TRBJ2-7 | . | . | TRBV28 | TGTGCCAGCACCCCCCCCGGGAGTCTCTACGAGCAGTACTTC | CASTPPGSLYEQYF
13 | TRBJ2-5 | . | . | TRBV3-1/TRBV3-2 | TGTGCCAGCAGCCTGAGCGGCCAAGAGACCCAGTACTTC | CASSLSGQETQYF
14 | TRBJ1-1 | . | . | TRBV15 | TGTGCCACCAGCAGCATGGCGGGGGACACTGAAGCTTTCTTT | CATSSMAGDTEAFF
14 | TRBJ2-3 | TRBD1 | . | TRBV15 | TGTGCCACCAGCGGAGGACAGGGGTCAGATACGCAGTATTTT | CATSGGQGSDTQYF
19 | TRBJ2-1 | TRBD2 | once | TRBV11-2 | TGTGCCAGCAGATTATGGACTAGCGGGAGGAAGAGCTCCTACAATGAGCAGTTCTTC | CASRLWTSGRKSSYNEQFF
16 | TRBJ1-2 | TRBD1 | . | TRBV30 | TGTGCCTGGAGTGAGGGACAGGGGGCGCGAAACTATGGCTACACCTTC | CAWSEGQGARNYGYTF
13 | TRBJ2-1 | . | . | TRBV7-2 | TGTGCCAGCAGCTTAGCGAGGAGCGACGAGCAGTTCTTC | CASSLARSDEQFF